This passage covers 26 T cell receptor beta chains from one sample sequenced in a study of blood T cell repertoires in COVID-19. The protocol was immunoSEQ multiplex PCR, while the TCRdb copy is restricted to in-frame clones and leaves out a portion. In the table there are 210,000 or so clones, about 83% of which are singletons. The sample taken for sequencing was peripheral blood. These TCRs come from a woman aged 25 to 39 with COVID-19, enrolled during active disease.

The chain carries TRBV6-5 and TRBJ1-1; D remains ambiguous. CDR1 and CDR2 (germline): MNHEY, SVGAGI. Trimming took off 3 bases at V and 3 bases at J, with 8 bases between the two ends. The length of the CDR3 is 13 residues. The CDR3 sequence: CASSYEVYTEAFF. The CDR3 nucleotides read TGTGCCAGCAGTTATGAGGTTTACACTGAAGCTTTCTTT.

CDR3 loop: CASSSPAGLADNEQFF. CDR3 nucleotide sequence: TGTGCCAGCAGCTCACCGGCGGGACTAGCGGACAATGAGCAGTTCTTC. V is TRBV5-4 and J is TRBJ2-1; 11 bases are shared with TRBD2. The CDR3 contains 16 residues. Germline V CDR1 and CDR2: SGHNT, YYREEE (reference sequence). The trim removed 3 bases at V and 5 bases at J, leaving 7 bases unmatched. Together with reference TRBV5-4 and TRBJ2-1, the CDR3 gives the full variable domain: ETGVTQSPTHLIKTRGQQVTLRCSSQSGHNTVSWYQQALGQGPQFIFQYYREEENGRGNFPPRFSGLQFPNYSSELNVNALELDDSALYLCASSSPAGLADNEQFFGPGTRLTVL.

V is TRBV6-5 and J is TRBJ2-7, with a weak D call TRBD1 (8 bases). The CDR3 extends over 14 amino acids. Germline V lookup: CDR1 MNHEY, CDR2 SVGAGI. Trimming pared 6 bases from V and 2 bases from J, leaving 14 bases between. This chain's CDR3 is CASRGGTGTYEQYF. Written as DNA, the CDR3 is TGTGCCAGCAGGGGGGGGACAGGTACCTACGAGCAGTACTTC.

The chain has TRBV27 and TRBJ2-7; 11 bases are a match to TRBD2. V trimming: 3 bases; J trimming: 3 bases; junction bases outside the gene matches: 4. Per germline, CDR1 MNHEY and CDR2 SMNVEV (reference sequence). This CDR3 is built from 15 residues. The CDR3 DNA reads TGTGCCAGCAGTTTTTCGGGACTAGCGGTCTACGAGCAGTACTTC. Protein sequence: CASSFSGLAVYEQYF.

The J gene is TRBJ2-6, the V gene TRBV19; D might be TRBD2 (5 bases). This CDR3 region has 15 residues. V was cut by 6 bases and J by 5 bases, with 14 bases left in between. In germline, CDR1 is LNHDA, CDR2 SQIVND (reference sequence). The CDR3 nucleotides are TGTGCCAGTAGCACTGAGGGTAGGTGGGCCAACGTCCTGACTTTC. It codes for CASSTEGRWANVLTF.

The chain is built from TRBV5-8 and TRBJ1-5; 8 nucleotides line up with TRBD1. CDR3 size: 15 residues. With V trimmed by 4 bases and J by 4 bases, 7 bases remained unmatched. CDR1 and CDR2 (germline): SGHTS, YDEGEE. The CDR3, as DNA: TGTGCCAGCAGCCAAGGGACAGGCCTAAATCAGCCCCAGCATTTT. Translating gives CASSQGTGLNQPQHF.

The chain links TRBV2 to TRBJ1-1; D may be TRBD1 (5 bases). Deletions cut 3 bases from V and 4 bases from J, with 6 bases between. The CDR3 runs 12 residues. Germline CDR1 is SNHLY and CDR2 is FYNNEI. The CDR3 here is CASSEGGTEAFF. The CDR3 DNA sequence: TGTGCCAGCAGTGAGGGGGGCACTGAAGCTTTCTTT.

J is TRBJ1-3 and V is TRBV19; 10 bases map to TRBD1. The germline V gene encodes CDR1 LNHDA and CDR2 SQIVND (reference sequence). The length of the CDR3 is 15 residues. Germline trimming cut 9 bases from V and 2 bases from J; bases unmatched to any gene: 7. The CDR3 nucleotides read TGTGCCAGCCTCCGGGACAGGGGACCTGGAAACACCATATATTTT. Protein sequence: CASLRDRGPGNTIYF.

The genes are TRBV7-3 and TRBJ1-2, with D perhaps TRBD1 (6 bases). Germline V gene data show CDR1 as SGHTA and CDR2 as FQGTGA. V was clipped by 5 bases and J by 4 bases, with 17 bases between them. CDR3 length: 15 amino acids. CDR3 nucleotide sequence: TGTGCCAGCAGCCCACGGGAGGGGGGTGGCTATGGCTACACCTTC. It translates to CASSPREGGGYGYTF.

The V call is TRBV7-9, the J call TRBJ2-4; tentative D call: TRBD1 (5 bases). V lost 4 bases to trimming and J lost 9 bases, with 10 bases between them. In germline, CDR1 is SEHNR, CDR2 FQNEAQ (reference sequence). The CDR3 loop spans 12 amino acids. CDR3 coding DNA: TGTGCCAGCAGCTCCCAAGACAGCATTCAGTACTTC. The encoded protein is CASSSQDSIQYF.

The V gene is TRBV7-2, the J gene TRBJ2-5; 10 bases are a match to TRBD1. CDR3 size: 15 residues. With V trimmed by 5 bases and J by 5 bases, 8 bases remained unmatched. The germline gives CDR1 SGHTA, CDR2 FQGNSA. The chain's CDR3 is CASSPGQGKGETQYF. DNA of the CDR3: TGTGCCAGCAGCCCGGGACAGGGGAAAGGGGAGACCCAGTACTTC. Supplemented by reference TRBV7-2 and TRBJ2-5, the full variable domain reads GAGVSQSPSNKVTEKGKDVELRCDPISGHTALYWYRQSLGQGLEFLIYFQGNSAPDKSGLPSDRFSAERTGGSVSTLTIQRTQQEDSAVYLCASSPGQGKGETQYFGPGTRLLVL.

This clone was counted only a few times. The chain recombines TRBV29-1 with TRBJ1-2; 10 bases fit TRBD1. Trimming cost V 6 bases and J 5 bases; bases outside gene matches: 6. Germline CDR1 is SQVTM and CDR2 is ANQGSEA. This CDR3 region has 13 residues. The CDR3 sequence is CSVGTGAVYGYTF. CDR3 coding DNA: TGCAGCGTGGGGACAGGGGCGGTTTATGGCTACACCTTC. Supplemented by reference TRBV29-1 and TRBJ1-2, the full variable domain reads SAVISQKPSRDICQRGTSLTIQCQVDSQVTMMFWYRQQPGQSLTLIATANQGSEATYESGFVIDKFPISRPNLTFSTLTVSNMSPEDSSIYLCSVGTGAVYGYTFGSGTRLTVV.

This chain uses TRBV12-3 or TRBV12-4 with TRBJ2-1; 8 positions agree with TRBD1. V was pared by 6 bases and J by 8 bases, with 6 bases of the junction left unmatched. This CDR3 region has 13 residues. CDR3 in amino acids: CASRLDRADEQFF. CDR3 coding DNA: TGTGCCAGCAGACTGGACAGGGCGGATGAGCAGTTCTTC.

The chain combines TRBV5-1 with TRBJ2-1, with 11 positions matching TRBD2. The CDR3 is 16 amino acids. V trimming: 5 bases; J trimming: 4 bases; junction bases outside the gene matches: 8. Looked up from germline, CDR1 is SGHRS and CDR2 is YFSETQ. CDR3 sequence: CASSYTSGSRYNEQFF. CDR3 coding DNA: TGCGCCAGCAGTTATACTAGCGGGAGCCGGTACAATGAGCAGTTCTTC.

This chain links TRBV12-3 or TRBV12-4 with TRBJ2-4, with D uncertain. V lost 3 bases and J 5 bases, leaving 5 bases between the germline ends. This CDR3 is 12 amino acids long. CDR3 sequence: CASSFSQNIQYF. The CDR3 DNA follows: TGTGCCAGCAGTTTTAGCCAAAACATTCAGTACTTC.

This clone was detected only once. The V gene is TRBV7-9, the J gene TRBJ2-2; TRBD1 agrees at 9 bases. Germline lookup yields CDR1 SEHNR and CDR2 FQNEAQ (reference sequence). The CDR3 consists of 15 residues. After removal of 6 bases from V and 1 base from J, the junction contained 3 bases not matched to a gene. The CDR3: CASRSDRGNTGELFF. The DNA for the CDR3 is TGTGCCAGCAGATCGGACAGGGGGAACACCGGGGAGCTGTTTTTT.

The chain joins TRBV7-2 to TRBJ2-3, with D hard to call. The germline V and J ends were trimmed by 4 bases and 1 base, with 3 bases remaining between them. The CDR3 runs to 12 residues. Germline CDR1 is SGHTA and CDR2 is FQGNSA. The CDR3 is CASSSGTDTQYF. As DNA, the CDR3 is TGTGCCAGCAGCTCCGGCACAGATACGCAGTATTTT.

This clone was seen a few times. The chain couples TRBV5-4 to TRBJ1-2, with TRBD1 identical over 8 bases. The CDR3 has 16 amino acids. Germline CDR1 is SGHNT and CDR2 is YYREEE (reference sequence). The J segment lost 2 bases and the V segment lost 5 bases, leaving 11 bases of the junction unmatched. The CDR3 is CASSRAGGPGNYGYTF. The CDR3 DNA is TGTGCCAGCAGTCGGGCAGGGGGCCCTGGGAACTATGGCTACACCTTC.

V usage is TRBV9 and J usage is TRBJ2-7; D is uncertain. Germline CDR1 and CDR2: SGDLS and YYNGEE. V lost 4 bases and J lost 0, with 11 bases in between. The CDR3 loop spans 14 amino acids. CDR3 sequence (DNA): TGTGCCAGCAGCCCCCGAGCAGGCTCCTACGAGCAGTACTTC. The encoded protein is CASSPRAGSYEQYF. Complete variable domain (other parts from reference TRBV9 and TRBJ2-7): DSGVTQTPKHLITATGQRVTLRCSPRSGDLSVYWYQQSLDQGLQFLIQYYNGEERAKGNILERFSAQQFPDLHSELNLSSLELGDSALYFCASSPRAGSYEQYFGPGTRLTVT.

The chain carries TRBV28 and TRBJ1-1, with D possibly TRBD1 on 5 matching bases. The CDR3 totals 17 residues. The V gene's germline CDR1 is MDHEN and CDR2 SYDVKM. Trimming left V 2 bases short and J 5 bases short, with 21 bases between. Here the CDR3 reads CASSLVSAGGRGTEAFF. CDR3 sequence (DNA): TGTGCCAGCAGTTTAGTGTCAGCCGGGGGTCGAGGGACTGAAGCTTTCTTT.

The V call is TRBV5-1, the J call TRBJ2-5, with 12 bases lining up with TRBD2. This CDR3 contains 16 residues. Germline lookup yields CDR1 SGHRS and CDR2 YFSETQ. After removal of 4 bases from V and 14 bases from J, the junction contained 18 bases not matched to a gene. CDR3 sequence (DNA): TGCGCCAGCAGCCCCGGGGTGCTAGCGGGGGGGATCGCATCCTACTTC. Translation: CASSPGVLAGGIASYF.

The genes are TRBV5-1 and TRBJ2-1; 10 bases match TRBD2. Germline V CDR1 and CDR2: SGHRS, YFSETQ. V dropped 4 bases and J dropped 8; count of bases not matched to a gene: 15. There are 17 residues in the CDR3. The CDR3, as DNA: TGCGCCAGCAGCCTGGGCCGGGATAGCGGGAGGATAGATGAGCAGTTCTTC. The encoded protein is CASSLGRDSGRIDEQFF.

The chain links TRBV13 to TRBJ1-4; a weak D match, TRBD1 (5 bases). V shed 0 bases and J shed 10 bases, with 15 bases lying between them. Germline assignment: CDR1 PRHDT and CDR2 FYEKMQ (reference sequence). CDR3 length equals 15 residues. CDR3 amino acids: CASSLGSMEQGKLFF. Written as DNA, the CDR3 is TGTGCCAGCAGCTTAGGCTCAATGGAGCAGGGAAAACTGTTTTTT. Variable domain in full (rest from reference TRBV13 and TRBJ1-4): AAGVIQSPRHLIKEKRETATLKCYPIPRHDTVYWYQQGPGQDPQFLISFYEKMQSDKGSIPDRFSAQQFSDYHSELNMSSLELGDSALYFCASSLGSMEQGKLFFGSGTQLSVL.

The chain couples TRBV7-9 to TRBJ2-1, with unresolved D. Trimming took off 1 base at V and 7 bases at J, with 8 bases between the two ends. Germline-derived CDR1 and CDR2 are SEHNR and FQNEAQ (reference sequence). The CDR3 is 13 amino acids. The CDR3 DNA sequence: TGTGCCAGCAGCTTAGAAGGAGCGAATGAGCAGTTCTTC. Amino acid sequence: CASSLEGANEQFF.

The chain combines TRBV19 with TRBJ2-7, with D tentatively TRBD2 (5 bases). The V gene lost 4 bases and the J gene lost 2 bases, with 9 bases spanning the gap. The CDR3 sequence is 13 residues long. Germline CDR1 is LNHDA and CDR2 is SQIVND (reference sequence). The CDR3 DNA reads TGTGCCAGTAGTAGGACGGGGACCTACGAGCAGTACTTC. Protein product: CASSRTGTYEQYF.

In regard to this clone: This sample includes further DNA sequences coding for the same CDR3. The CDR3 DNA is TGTGCCAGCAGTTTTAGGGGAGGCTACACCTTC. It specifies CASSFRGGYTF. The J gene is TRBJ1-2, the V gene TRBV12-3 or TRBV12-4, with D maybe TRBD1 (5 bases). Trimming took 3 bases from V and 8 from J, leaving 7 bases between them. This CDR3 comprises 11 residues.